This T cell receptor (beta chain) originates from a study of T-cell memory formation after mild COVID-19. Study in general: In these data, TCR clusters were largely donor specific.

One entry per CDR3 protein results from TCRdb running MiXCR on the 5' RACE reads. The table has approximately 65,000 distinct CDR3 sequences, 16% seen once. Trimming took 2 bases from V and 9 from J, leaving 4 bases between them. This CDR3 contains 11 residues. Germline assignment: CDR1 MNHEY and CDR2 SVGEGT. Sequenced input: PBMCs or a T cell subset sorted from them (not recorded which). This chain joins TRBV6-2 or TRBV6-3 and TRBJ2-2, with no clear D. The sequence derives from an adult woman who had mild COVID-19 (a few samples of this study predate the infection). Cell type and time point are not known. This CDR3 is CASSYGRELFF. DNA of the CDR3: TGTGCCAGCAGTTACGGCCGGGAGCTGTTTTTT.